This TCR beta chain was sequenced in a study of blood T cell repertoires in COVID-19 (dated by TCRdb to 2018 to 2020). A note on the overall study: Samples covering the acute and convalescent phases of COVID-19 were provided by collaborators in the United States, Italy and Spain. The samples were drawn from the first 160 participants of the ongoing ImmuneRACE study and from 1,254 subjects provided by 6 global collaborators. The sample metadata nearly always contained a de-identified subject ID, COVID-19 status, age in years and sex. The material from the prospective study consisted of cDNA or gDNA derived from T cells, B-cell-depleted T cells, or PBMCs. The repertoires were released in a freely available public database meant as a resource for research on the immune response to SARS-CoV-2. The dataset comprised deeply sampled blood TCRbeta repertoires from subjects exposed to, actively infected with, or recovered from COVID-19. Where available, HLA class I and class II types were taken from metadata supplied by the sample provider and were not determined by assay-based typing.

Of note for this clone: The antigen this receptor binds is unknown. Base qualities are not at hand, and no much larger clone is one base apart.

In the prospective study, participants were about 18 to 100 years old, resided in under 30 geographic areas of the United States, and were enrolled through a virtual design. To assign participants to cohorts, the prospective study relied on clinical history that participants themselves reported in a screening survey and a study questionnaire. Recovered participants in ImmuneRACE Cohort 3 were defined by two consecutive negative NP/OP PCR tests, clearance by a healthcare professional, or resolution of symptoms. In the prospective study, mobile phlebotomists collected whole blood, serum and a nasopharyngeal or oropharyngeal swab from each participant. Additional blood draws and questionnaires over an approximately two-month period could optionally be provided by prospective study participants. Before DNA extraction, prospective study blood samples were shipped either frozen or at room temperature.

TCRbeta CDR3 regions were amplified from genomic DNA using the immunoSEQ Assay, a bias-controlled multiplex PCR. From the authors' description of their analysis: Within the assay, amplification of reference gene primers was used to estimate how many nucleated cells each sample contained. Sequence reads were collapsed and filtered to measure the absolute abundance of every unique TCRbeta CDR3 rearrangement. Productive Simpson clonality was computed per sample as the square root of Simpson's diversity index over productive rearrangements. The source is immuneACCESS, and TCRdb retained only in-frame sequences with V and J called. Part of the clones is not carried over; for the studies checked, unresolved V genes explain less than half of this, and the remainder is unexplained. V and J calls and clone size come straight from that table; D and trimming were deduced from the DNA. This sample has approximately 280,000 clones in its table, and roughly 85% of those were observed once. The top ten constitute 6% to 7% of the sample.

Points the paper makes about the study in general: The amount of clinical and demographic metadata varied by source and participant and was provided uncurated.

Spanning cysteine to phenylalanine, the CDR3 consists of 16 amino acids. Kept here is only the CDR3 DNA, which spans 48 bases and is read in frame from base 1. Trimming takes 5 bases from V and 0 bases from J, and the germline ends sit 17 bases apart. The CDR1 and CDR2 encoded by the germline V gene (reference sequence) are LNHNV and YYDKDF. This TCR came from a woman in her thirties or forties who had recovered from COVID-19. The sequenced sample was PBMCs or T cells enriched from blood (not recorded which). This chain is built from TRBV15 and TRBJ2-7; a weak D assignment points to TRBD2 (6 bases agree). The nucleotide sequence reads TGTGCCACCAGCCGGAGGGCTAGCGCAAGCTCCTACGAGCAGTACTTC. Protein translation: CATSRRASASSYEQYF.